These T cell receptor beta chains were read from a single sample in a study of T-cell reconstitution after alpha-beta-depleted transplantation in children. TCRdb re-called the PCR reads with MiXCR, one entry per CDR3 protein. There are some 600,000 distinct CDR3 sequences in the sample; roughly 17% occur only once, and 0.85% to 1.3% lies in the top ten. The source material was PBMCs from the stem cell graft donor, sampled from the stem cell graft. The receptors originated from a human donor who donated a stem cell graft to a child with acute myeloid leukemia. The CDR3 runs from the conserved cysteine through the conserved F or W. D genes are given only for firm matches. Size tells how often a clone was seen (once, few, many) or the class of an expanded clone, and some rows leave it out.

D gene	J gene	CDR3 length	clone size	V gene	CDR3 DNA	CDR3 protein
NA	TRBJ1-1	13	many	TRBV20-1	TGCAGTGCTAATAGAGGGGGTCGGACTGAAGCTTTCTTT	CSANRGGRTEAFF
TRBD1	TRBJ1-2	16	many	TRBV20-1	TGCAGTGCTAAAGAGGGGGCAGGGCAAAACAACTATGGCTACACCTTC	CSAKEGAGQNNYGYTF
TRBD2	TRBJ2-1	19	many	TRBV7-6	TGTGCCAGCAGCTTAGTTGCTAGCGGGGGGCCTACCGGTGAAAGTGCGCAGTTCTTC	CASSLVASGGPTGESAQFF
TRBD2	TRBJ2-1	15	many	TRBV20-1	TGCAGTGCTAGCCACTTGCGGGGGGCCACCAATGAGCAGTTCTTC	CSASHLRGATNEQFF
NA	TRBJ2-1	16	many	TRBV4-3	TGCGCCAGCAGCCAAGACTGGGCAGATGTCTACAATGAGCAGTTCTTC	CASSQDWADVYNEQFF
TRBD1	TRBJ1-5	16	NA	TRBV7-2	TGTGCCAGCAGCCCTTACCGGGACAGTGTTAAGCAGCCCCAGCATTTT	CASSPYRDSVKQPQHF
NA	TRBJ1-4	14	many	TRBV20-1	TGCAGTGCTAGGGACGTAAGAACTAATGAAAAACTGTTTTTT	CSARDVRTNEKLFF
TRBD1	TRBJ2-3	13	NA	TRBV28	TGTGCCAGCACCGGACAGGGGACAGATACGCAGTATTTT	CASTGQGTDTQYF
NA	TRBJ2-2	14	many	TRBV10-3	TGTGCCATCGCCCAGGGGCTGAACACCGGGGAGCTGTTTTTT	CAIAQGLNTGELFF
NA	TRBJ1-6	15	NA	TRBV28	TGTGCCAGCAGTGGAGGACAGTTACCAAATTCACCCCTCCACTTT	CASSGGQLPNSPLHF
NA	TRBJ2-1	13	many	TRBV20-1	TGCAGTGCTTCGACAAGGGGGGCGGATGAGCAGTTCTTC	CSASTRGADEQFF